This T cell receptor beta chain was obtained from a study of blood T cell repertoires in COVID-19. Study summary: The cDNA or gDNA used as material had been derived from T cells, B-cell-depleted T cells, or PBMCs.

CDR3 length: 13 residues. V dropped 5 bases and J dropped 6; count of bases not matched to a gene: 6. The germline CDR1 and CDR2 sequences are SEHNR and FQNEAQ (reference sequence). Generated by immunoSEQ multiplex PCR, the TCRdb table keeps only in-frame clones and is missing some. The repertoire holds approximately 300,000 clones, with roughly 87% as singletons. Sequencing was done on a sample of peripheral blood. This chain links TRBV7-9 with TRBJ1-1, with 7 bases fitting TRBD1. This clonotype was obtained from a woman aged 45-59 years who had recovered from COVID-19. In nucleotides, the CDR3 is TGTGCCAGCAGCCTCAGGGGGGCGGCTGAAGCTTTCTTT. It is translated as CASSLRGAAEAFF. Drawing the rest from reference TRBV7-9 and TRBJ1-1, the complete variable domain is DTGVSQNPRHKITKRGQNVTFRCDPISEHNRLYWYRQTLGQGPEFLTYFQNEAQLEKSRLLSDRFSAERPKGSFSTLEIQRTEQGDSAMYLCASSLRGAAEAFFGQGTRLTVV.